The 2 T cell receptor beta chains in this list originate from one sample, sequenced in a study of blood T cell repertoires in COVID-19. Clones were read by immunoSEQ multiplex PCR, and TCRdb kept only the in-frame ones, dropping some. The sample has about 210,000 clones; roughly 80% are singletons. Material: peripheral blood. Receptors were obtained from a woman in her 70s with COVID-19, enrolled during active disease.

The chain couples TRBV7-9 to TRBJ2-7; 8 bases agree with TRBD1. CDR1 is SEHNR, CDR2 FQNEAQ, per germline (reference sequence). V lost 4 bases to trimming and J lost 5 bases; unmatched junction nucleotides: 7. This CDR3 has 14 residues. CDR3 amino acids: CASSSGQGSDEQYF. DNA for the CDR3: TGTGCCAGCAGCTCAGGACAGGGCTCGGACGAGCAGTACTTC.

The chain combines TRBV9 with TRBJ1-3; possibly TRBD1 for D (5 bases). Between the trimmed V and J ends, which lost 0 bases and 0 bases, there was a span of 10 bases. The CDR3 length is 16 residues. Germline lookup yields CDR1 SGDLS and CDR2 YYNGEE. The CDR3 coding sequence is TGTGCCAGCAGCGTAGGACAGCCTAACTCTGGAAACACCATATATTTT. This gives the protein CASSVGQPNSGNTIYF. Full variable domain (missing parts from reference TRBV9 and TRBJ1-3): DSGVTQTPKHLITATGQRVTLRCSPRSGDLSVYWYQQSLDQGLQFLIQYYNGEERAKGNILERFSAQQFPDLHSELNLSSLELGDSALYFCASSVGQPNSGNTIYFGEGSWLTVV.